This entry lists 30 T cell receptor beta chains sequenced from one sample in a study of blood T cell repertoires in COVID-19 (TCRdb year 2020). Libraries were built with the immunoSEQ multiplex PCR assay. TCRdb carries this immuneACCESS record with in-frame sequences only. Its versions omit some clonotypes, under half of them owing to an unresolved V gene in the studies checked, with the rest unexplained. Within this sample are about 120,000 clones, with 88% of them counted one time only. 0.88% of the sample is held by the ten biggest clonotypes. The source material was peripheral blood. Receptor source: a woman aged 45-65 years with active or convalescent COVID-19.

In DNA form, the CDR3 reads TGCAGCGTTGAGGGCCCCTACGAGCAGTACTTC. This encodes CSVEGPYEQYF. V gene TRBV29-1 combines with J gene TRBJ2-7; D gene ambiguous. Trimming took off 3 bases at V and 2 bases at J, with 5 bases between the two ends. The CDR3 contains 11 residues. Germline V gene sequence: CDR1 SQVTM, CDR2 ANQGSEA.

This clone was recorded only once. The CDR3 here is CASSQTRGPQPQHF. CDR3 coding DNA: TGTGCCAGCAGCCAAACCAGGGGCCCTCAGCCCCAGCATTTT. V and J are TRBV3-1 (or the pseudogene TRBV3-2) and TRBJ1-5; TRBD1 might be the D (6 bases). With 2 bases removed from V and 6 bases from J, the gap between germline ends came to 11 bases. This CDR3 region has 14 residues. CDR1 is LGHDT, CDR2 YNNKEL, per germline (reference sequence).

This chain connects TRBV7-9 to TRBJ1-5; TRBD1 matches at 7 bases. Germline-derived CDR1 and CDR2 are SEHNR and FQNEAQ (reference sequence). The CDR3 loop spans 15 amino acids. V gave up 5 bases and J gave up 4 bases; unmatched junction bases: 8. The CDR3 bases are TGTGCCAGCAGCCCAGTGGGGACAGCTAATCAGCCCCAGCATTTT. This codes for CASSPVGTANQPQHF.

The chain combines TRBV6-5 with TRBJ1-2, with D tentatively TRBD1 (6 bases). CDR1 and CDR2 from the germline V gene are MNHEY and SVGAGI. Trimming removed 6 bases at V and 3 bases at J, with 14 bases between. The CDR3 is 14 residues long. The DNA for the CDR3 is TGTGCCAGCAGCCGTACAGGGAACCACTATGGCTACACCTTC. Translating gives CASSRTGNHYGYTF.

V is TRBV15 and J is TRBJ2-2; 7 nucleotides match TRBD2. Germline CDR1 reads LNHNV; CDR2 reads YYDKDF (reference sequence). The CDR3 runs 17 residues. After removal of 0 bases from V and 1 base from J, the junction contained 5 bases not matched to a gene. The CDR3 sequence is CATSRDRLAWNTGELFF. The CDR3 bases are TGTGCCACCAGCAGAGACCGACTAGCTTGGAACACCGGGGAGCTGTTTTTT.

This clone occurred a few times. V usage is TRBV12-3 or TRBV12-4 and J usage is TRBJ1-1; tentative D call: TRBD1 (6 bases). The CDR3 spans 13 residues. Deletions cut 6 bases from V and 5 bases from J, with 13 bases between. In DNA form, the CDR3 reads TGTGCCAGCAGATCAGGGGTTTATACTGAAGCTTTCTTT. Translation: CASRSGVYTEAFF.

J is TRBJ2-7 and V is TRBV6-2 or TRBV6-3; a weak D match, TRBD1 (6 bases). V shed 3 bases and J shed 3 bases, with 12 bases lying between them. CDR3 length: 14 residues. The V gene's germline CDR1 is MNHEY and CDR2 SVGEGT. The CDR3 sequence: CASSYRLQGYEQYF. The DNA for the CDR3 is TGTGCCAGCAGTTATCGACTACAGGGCTACGAGCAGTACTTC.

A note on this clone: Sequence at one end of the junction differs from germline and may be a read error. The chain uses TRBV7-3 and TRBJ1-3; D not certain. This CDR3 is 8 amino acids long. Germline V gene data show CDR1 as SGHTA and CDR2 as FQGTGA. The CDR3 nucleotides are TGTGCCAGCAGGTACGGAGATTTT. It codes for CASRYGDF.

J is TRBJ2-3 and V is TRBV12-3 or TRBV12-4, with D possibly being TRBD2 (5 bases). Trimming removed 2 bases at V and 8 bases at J, with 5 bases between. The CDR3 is made up of 11 amino acids. The CDR3 here is CASSLRGTQYF. For the CDR3, the DNA is TGTGCCAGCAGTTTACGGGGTACGCAGTATTTT.

The V call is TRBV28, the J call TRBJ1-1, with 7 bases fitting TRBD1. The germline gives CDR1 MDHEN, CDR2 SYDVKM. The length of the CDR3 is 14 residues. Germline trimming cut 6 bases from V and 4 bases from J; bases unmatched to any gene: 8. This CDR3 reads CASSSPRQGTEAFF. The CDR3 nucleotides are TGTGCCAGCAGCTCGCCTCGACAGGGCACTGAAGCTTTCTTT.

The V call is TRBV7-9, the J call TRBJ1-6; D unresolved. Looked up from germline, CDR1 is SEHNR and CDR2 is FQNEAQ (reference sequence). The CDR3 contains 15 residues. V lost 6 bases to trimming and J lost 6 bases, with 15 bases between them. CDR3 protein: CASSRYREGNSPLHF. DNA for the CDR3: TGTGCCAGCAGTCGTTACCGCGAGGGTAATTCACCCCTCCACTTT.

This chain connects TRBV7-9 to TRBJ1-1, with D tentatively TRBD1 (5 bases). Trimming left V 6 bases short and J 4 bases short, with 15 bases between. The CDR3 totals 14 residues. The germline V gene has CDR1 SEHNR and CDR2 FQNEAQ (reference sequence). CDR3 loop: CASSPGVMGTEAFF. CDR3 in DNA: TGTGCCAGCAGTCCGGGGGTTATGGGCACTGAAGCTTTCTTT.

The chain joins TRBV11-2 to TRBJ2-3; no definite D call. The CDR3 runs 16 residues. V dropped 0 bases and J dropped 6 bases, with 16 bases sitting between them. Germline loops: CDR1 SGHAT, CDR2 FQNNGV. The CDR3 is CASSLDLGVGVDTQYF. The CDR3 DNA sequence: TGTGCCAGCAGCTTAGATTTAGGAGTAGGAGTTGATACGCAGTATTTT.

The chain couples TRBV27 to TRBJ1-5, with D maybe TRBD1 (5 bases). CDR1 MNHEY and CDR2 SMNVEV come from the germline V gene (reference sequence). The CDR3 sequence is 16 residues long. V dropped 5 bases and J dropped 2 bases, with 16 bases sitting between them. The CDR3 region has the DNA TGTGCCAGCAGTCCAGACCTCAGGGCCCGCAATCAGCCCCAGCATTTT. Encoded protein: CASSPDLRARNQPQHF.

The chain has TRBV5-4 and TRBJ2-3, with D possibly TRBD2 on 6 matching bases. The germline CDR1 and CDR2 sequences are SGHNT and YYREEE (reference sequence). The germline V and J ends were trimmed by 0 bases and 0 bases, with 14 bases remaining between them. The CDR3 is made up of 17 amino acids. The CDR3 loop reads CASSLVQAGPSTDTQYF. The CDR3 DNA reads TGTGCCAGCAGCTTGGTCCAGGCGGGGCCCAGCACAGATACGCAGTATTTT.

The chain employs TRBV6-5 and TRBJ2-5; D is possibly TRBD1 (6 bases). Trimming took off 2 bases at V and 2 bases at J, with 15 bases between the two ends. The CDR3 contains 16 residues. Germline V CDR1 and CDR2: MNHEY, SVGAGI. The CDR3 nucleotides read TGTGCCAGCAGTTACCGTGGGGGCGCGGAGCAAGAGACCCAGTACTTC. This gives the protein CASSYRGGAEQETQYF.

The chain joins TRBV5-4 to TRBJ1-2, with TRBD1 matching 7 bases. Trimming took 2 bases from V and 2 from J; bases not matched to a gene: 3. The germline CDR1 and CDR2 sequences are SGHNT and YYREEE (reference sequence). The CDR3 has 14 residues. Here the CDR3 DNA reads TGTGCCAGCAGCTTACAGGGGAGGAACTATGGCTACACCTTC. Protein product: CASSLQGRNYGYTF.

This chain uses TRBV19 with TRBJ1-2; 7 bases align to TRBD1. The CDR3 is made up of 12 amino acids. CDR1 LNHDA and CDR2 SQIVND come from the germline V gene (reference sequence). The V and J ends lost 10 bases and 4 bases, in that order; junction bases with no gene match: 6. This CDR3 reads CATGTVGYGYTF. CDR3 coding DNA: TGTGCCACCGGGACAGTCGGCTATGGCTACACCTTC.

This chain links TRBV5-4 with TRBJ2-3; TRBD2 matches at 8 bases. The ends lost 5 bases at V and 0 bases at J; junction bases unmatched: 5. Per the germline V gene, CDR1 is SGHNT and CDR2 is YYREEE (reference sequence). The CDR3 sequence is 15 residues long. CDR3 loop: CASRPGLASTDTQYF. CDR3 sequence (DNA): TGTGCCAGCAGACCTGGACTAGCTAGCACAGATACGCAGTATTTT.

The chain is built from TRBV2 and TRBJ2-4, with 7 bases matching TRBD1. This CDR3 is built from 15 residues. After removal of 6 bases from V and 3 bases from J, the junction contained 8 bases not matched to a gene. From germline, CDR1 is SNHLY and CDR2 FYNNEI. CDR3 amino acids: CASSRTGMDKNIQYF. In DNA, the CDR3 is TGTGCCAGCAGCCGGACAGGAATGGACAAAAACATTCAGTACTTC.

This rearrangement joins TRBV28 to TRBJ1-5; D ambiguous. V was trimmed by 1 base and J by 0 bases, leaving 7 bases between them. The CDR3 has 15 residues. Germline assignment: CDR1 MDHEN and CDR2 SYDVKM. The CDR3 is CASSLSGSSNQPQHF. For the CDR3, the DNA is TGTGCCAGCAGTTTATCGGGGAGTAGCAATCAGCCCCAGCATTTT.

The gene calls are TRBV5-4 and TRBJ2-2, with 7 positions matching TRBD1. The V gene's germline CDR1 is SGHNT and CDR2 YYREEE (reference sequence). The CDR3 covers 13 residues. V dropped 2 bases and J dropped 6; count of bases not matched to a gene: 1. The CDR3, as DNA: TGTGCCAGCAGCTTCGACAGGGCCGGGGAGCTGTTTTTT. The encoded protein is CASSFDRAGELFF.

The chain recombines TRBV7-8 with TRBJ1-2, with a possible D match to TRBD1 (6 bases). The CDR3 totals 13 residues. CDR1 SGHVS and CDR2 FQNEAQ come from the germline V gene. Trimming removed 4 bases at V and 6 bases at J, with 12 bases between. Here the CDR3 DNA reads TGTGCCAGCAGCTCTAGGACAGCGCATGGCTACACCTTC. Amino acids: CASSSRTAHGYTF.

This clone is a singleton in its sample. The V gene is TRBV27, the J gene TRBJ2-3; D gene unclear. The CDR3 contains 12 residues. CDR1 MNHEY and CDR2 SMNVEV come from the germline V gene (reference sequence). The V gene lost 0 bases and the J gene lost 6 bases, with 4 bases spanning the gap. The CDR3 DNA reads TGTGCCAGCAGTTTATCGGGCGATACGCAGTATTTT. This sequence encodes CASSLSGDTQYF.

The rearrangement joins TRBV18 to TRBJ2-3, with 8 bases identical to TRBD1. CDR1 is KGHSH, CDR2 LQKENI, per germline. The CDR3 runs 17 residues. Trimming removed 5 bases from V and 0 bases from J; junction bases left unmatched: 10. The CDR3 region is CASSARQGSTSTDTQYF. The DNA of the CDR3 is TGTGCCAGCTCAGCCCGACAGGGGTCGACTAGCACAGATACGCAGTATTTT.

The V call is TRBV5-1, the J call TRBJ2-3, with D maybe TRBD2 (5 bases). The CDR3 consists of 13 residues. Deletions cut 6 bases from V and 2 bases from J, with 10 bases between. Germline CDR1 reads SGHRS; CDR2 reads YFSETQ. CDR3 sequence reads: CASKRDVTDTQYF. CDR3 nucleotide sequence: TGCGCCAGCAAGAGGGATGTCACAGATACGCAGTATTTT.

This clone was detected only a few times. V and J are TRBV6-5 and TRBJ1-6; 7 nucleotides line up with TRBD1. The length of the CDR3 is 12 residues. V gave up 4 bases and J gave up 14 bases; unmatched junction bases: 5. Germline V CDR1 and CDR2: MNHEY, SVGAGI. This CDR3 is CASSSQQGTLHF. DNA of the CDR3: TGTGCCAGCAGTTCCCAACAGGGGACCCTCCACTTT.

V gene TRBV7-6 combines with J gene TRBJ2-7; 9 bases map to TRBD1. In germline, CDR1 is SGHVS, CDR2 FNYEAQ. This CDR3 contains 17 residues. The junction had 11 bases not matched to a gene; V was cut back by 5 bases and J by 0 bases. The CDR3 coding sequence is TGTGCCAGCAGCCCCGGGACAGGGAAATCCAGCTCCTACGAGCAGTACTTC. It codes for CASSPGTGKSSSYEQYF.

The rearrangement links TRBV27 to TRBJ2-7; 7 bases are a match to TRBD1. Trimming cost V 3 bases and J 5 bases; bases outside gene matches: 4. Germline V CDR1 and CDR2: MNHEY, SMNVEV (reference sequence). This CDR3 comprises 13 residues. DNA of the CDR3: TGTGCCAGCAGTTTCGGGACAGAAGACGAGCAGTACTTC. Translation gives CASSFGTEDEQYF.

The chain combines TRBV3-1 (or the pseudogene TRBV3-2) with TRBJ2-7; TRBD2 matches 12 bases. The CDR3 consists of 16 residues. CDR1 is LGHDT and CDR2 is YNNKEL in the germline V gene (reference sequence). The V segment lost 0 bases and the J segment 7 bases; nucleotides outside the gene matches: 7. The CDR3: CASSQDDLAGGWEQYF. The CDR3 DNA is TGTGCCAGCAGCCAAGATGACCTAGCGGGAGGGTGGGAGCAGTACTTC.